The clone carrying this T cell receptor beta chain was seen just once. No antigen is known for it. This record belongs to a study of T cell responses to AZD1222 COVID-19 vaccine. Assay: immunoSEQ multiplex PCR; the TCRdb copy retains only in-frame clones and omits some. The data hold roughly 120,000 clones, with around 89% observed a single time. Timing groups of about 4 and about 12 weeks for second doses were pooled. Study-wide results and limits: Clonal diversity may have been underestimated in mostly white British donors. Elevations in Spike-specific TCR breadth and depth followed administration of two AZD1222 doses.

CDR1 and CDR2 from the germline V gene are SEHNR and FQNEAQ (reference sequence). The CDR3 length is 14 residues. Between the trimmed V and J ends, which lost 7 bases and 2 bases, there was a span of 14 bases. The J gene is TRBJ1-2, the V gene TRBV7-9; possibly TRBD1 for D (6 bases). The sequences come from peripheral blood, collected 28 days after the second AZD1222 dose. This receptor was obtained from an adult who received the AZD1222 COVID-19 vaccine. CDR3 coding DNA: TGTGCCAGCATGGTCCAGGGGCGAAACTATGGCTACACCTTC. Its translation is CASMVQGRNYGYTF. Variable domain in full (rest from reference TRBV7-9 and TRBJ1-2): DTGVSQNPRHKITKRGQNVTFRCDPISEHNRLYWYRQTLGQGPEFLTYFQNEAQLEKSRLLSDRFSAERPKGSFSTLEIQRTEQGDSAMYLCASMVQGRNYGYTFGSGTRLTVV.